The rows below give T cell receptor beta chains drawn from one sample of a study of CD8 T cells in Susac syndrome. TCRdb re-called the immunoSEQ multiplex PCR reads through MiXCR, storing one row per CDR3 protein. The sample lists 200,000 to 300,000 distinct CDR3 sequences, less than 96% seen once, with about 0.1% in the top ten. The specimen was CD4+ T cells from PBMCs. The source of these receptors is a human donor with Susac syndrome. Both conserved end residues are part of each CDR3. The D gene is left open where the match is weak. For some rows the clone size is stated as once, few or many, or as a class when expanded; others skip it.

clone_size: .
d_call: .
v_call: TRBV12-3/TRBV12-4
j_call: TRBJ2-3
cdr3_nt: TGTGCCAGCAGTCCCGCCGGGACCCTACTGTATACGCAGTATTTT
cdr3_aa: CASSPAGTLLYTQYF

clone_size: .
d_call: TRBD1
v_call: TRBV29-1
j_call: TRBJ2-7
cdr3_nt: TGCAGCGTTGATAGTCCCGGGGACAGGGTGAACGAGCAGTACTTC
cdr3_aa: CSVDSPGDRVNEQYF

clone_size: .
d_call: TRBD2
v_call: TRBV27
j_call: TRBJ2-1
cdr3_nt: TGTGCCAGCAGTTCATTGGAGCGGGGGAATGAGCAGTTCTTC
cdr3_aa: CASSSLERGNEQFF

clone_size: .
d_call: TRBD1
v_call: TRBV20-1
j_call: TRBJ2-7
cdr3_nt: TGCAGTGCGAGATGGGACAGCGAGCAGTACTTC
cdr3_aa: CSARWDSEQYF

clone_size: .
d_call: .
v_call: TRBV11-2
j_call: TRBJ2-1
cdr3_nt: TGTGCCAGCAGCTTAGATAGGGCTAGCGATTTCTATGAGCAGTTCTTC
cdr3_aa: CASSLDRASDFYEQFF

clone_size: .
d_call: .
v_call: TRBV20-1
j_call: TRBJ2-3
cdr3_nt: TGCAGTGCCAACCCTGGGCTGCGATACCCTTATACGCAGTATTTT
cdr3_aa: CSANPGLRYPYTQYF

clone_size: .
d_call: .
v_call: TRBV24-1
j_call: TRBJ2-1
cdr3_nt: TGTGCCACCAGTGATTGGGGTCAGACTAATGAGCAGTTCTTC
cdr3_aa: CATSDWGQTNEQFF

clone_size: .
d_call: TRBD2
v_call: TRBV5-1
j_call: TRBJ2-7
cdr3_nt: TGCGCCAGCAGTGGAGCGGGAGAATACGAGCAGTACTTC
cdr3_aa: CASSGAGEYEQYF

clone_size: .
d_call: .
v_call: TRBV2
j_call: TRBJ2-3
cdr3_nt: TGTGCCATCGCCCGGGGGGCTGGCACAGATACGCAGTATTTT
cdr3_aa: CAIARGAGTDTQYF

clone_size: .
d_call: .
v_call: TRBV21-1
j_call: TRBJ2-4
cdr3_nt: TGTGCCAGCAAGGTGGGACAGGCCAAGAGAAACATTCAGTACTTC
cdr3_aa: CASKVGQAKRNIQYF

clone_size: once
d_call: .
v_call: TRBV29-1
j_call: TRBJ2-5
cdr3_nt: TGCAGCGTTACTAGGGAACAAGAGACCCAGTACTTC
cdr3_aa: CSVTREQETQYF

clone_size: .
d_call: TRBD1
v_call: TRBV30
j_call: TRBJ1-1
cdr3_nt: TGTGCCTGGACGGGCGACAGGGACACTGAAGCTTTCTTT
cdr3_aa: CAWTGDRDTEAFF

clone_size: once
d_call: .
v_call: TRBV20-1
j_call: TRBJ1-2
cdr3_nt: TGCAGTGCTTGGGAGCAGGGGCGGTCGAACTATGGCTACACCTTC
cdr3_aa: CSAWEQGRSNYGYTF

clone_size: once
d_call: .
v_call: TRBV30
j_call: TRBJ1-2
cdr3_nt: TGTGCCTGGAGTGAATCGGGTTCCTTACACTATGGCTACACCTTC
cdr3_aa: CAWSESGSLHYGYTF

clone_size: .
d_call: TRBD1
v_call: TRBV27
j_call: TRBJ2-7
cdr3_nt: TGTGCCAGCAGACGGACAGGGGGCGGGGAGCAGTACTTC
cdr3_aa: CASRRTGGGEQYF

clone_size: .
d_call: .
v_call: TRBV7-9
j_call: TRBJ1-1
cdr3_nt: TGTGCCAGCAGCTTAGCGGGGACCTTGGACACTGAAGCTTTCTTT
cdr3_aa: CASSLAGTLDTEAFF

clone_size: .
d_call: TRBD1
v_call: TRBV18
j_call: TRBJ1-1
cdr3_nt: TGTGCCAGCTCATCTGGGACAGGGGGTTCCACTGAAGCTTTCTTT
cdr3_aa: CASSSGTGGSTEAFF

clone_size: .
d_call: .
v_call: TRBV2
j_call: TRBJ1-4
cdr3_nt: TGTGCCAGCCTCGACGGCAGGTCCTGGGAAAAACTGTTTTTT
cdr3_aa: CASLDGRSWEKLFF

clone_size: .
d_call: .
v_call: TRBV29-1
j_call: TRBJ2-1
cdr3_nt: TGCAGCGTTGAGTCCCCTCGGGATGAGCAGTTCTTC
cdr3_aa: CSVESPRDEQFF

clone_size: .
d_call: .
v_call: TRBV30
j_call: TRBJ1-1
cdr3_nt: TGTGCCTGGAGTGTTAGAGGGGAGAAAGCTTTCTTT
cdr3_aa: CAWSVRGEKAFF